Following are 24 T cell receptor beta chains from one sample sequenced in a study of blood T cell repertoires in COVID-19. Assay: immunoSEQ multiplex PCR; the TCRdb copy retains only in-frame clones and omits some. The sample has 75,000 to 100,000 clones; more than 60% are singletons. Sequencing was done on a sample of peripheral blood. The receptor source for this set is a man aged 70-80 years with acute or convalescent COVID-19.

The chain uses TRBV7-2 and TRBJ1-4; D may be TRBD1 (5 bases). CDR1 is SGHTA, CDR2 FQGNSA, per germline. This CDR3 spans 16 amino acids. V was pared by 2 bases and J by 8 bases, with 18 bases between. For the CDR3, the DNA is TGTGCCAGCAGCTTATCTTCGGGTGCGGGGGGGGAAAAACTGTTTTTT. Translating gives CASSLSSGAGGEKLFF.

The chain recombines TRBV7-3 with TRBJ2-3; TRBD2 matches 8 bases. Germline CDR1 SGHTA, CDR2 FQGTGA. CDR3 length: 15 residues. V was clipped by 1 base and J by 3 bases; unmatched bases: 3. CDR3 residues: CASSLMGLVTDTQYF. CDR3 bases: TGTGCCAGCAGCTTAATGGGACTAGTGACAGATACGCAGTATTTT.

The chain carries TRBV5-1 and TRBJ1-3, with D perhaps matching TRBD1 (6 bases). Trimming took off 4 bases at V and 0 bases at J, with 17 bases between the two ends. Germline assignment: CDR1 SGHRS and CDR2 YFSETQ. The CDR3 consists of 17 residues. The CDR3 here is CASSENRDPYSGNTIYF. The CDR3 DNA reads as TGCGCCAGCAGCGAAAACAGGGACCCATACTCTGGAAACACCATATATTTT.

The V gene is TRBV5-4, the J gene TRBJ2-7; TRBD1 matches 9 bases. CDR1 and CDR2 (germline): SGHNT, YYREEE (reference sequence). The V segment lost 4 bases and the J segment 5 bases; nucleotides outside the gene matches: 10. There are 15 residues in the CDR3. As DNA, the CDR3 is TGTGCCAGCAGCAGGACCGGGACAGGGTCCCACGAGCAGTACTTC. This codes for CASSRTGTGSHEQYF.

This sequence joins TRBV13 and TRBJ2-3, with a tentative D call TRBD1 (7 bases). The CDR3 spans 14 residues. Germline lookup yields CDR1 PRHDT and CDR2 FYEKMQ (reference sequence). The V end was cut by 3 bases, the J end by 10 bases, with 17 bases between. The CDR3 region has the DNA TGTGCCAGCAGCTTGGAGGGGGCCGCCGGGGCGCAGTATTTT. Residues: CASSLEGAAGAQYF.

This clone was observed once. This chain uses TRBV7-9 with TRBJ1-2; D uncertain. Germline V gene data show CDR1 as SEHNR and CDR2 as FQNEAQ (reference sequence). V lost 5 bases to trimming and J lost 8 bases, with 15 bases between them. The CDR3 is 13 residues long. The CDR3 DNA follows: TGTGCCAGCAGCGACCAACTGACGACAGGCTACACCTTC. Protein product: CASSDQLTTGYTF.

This chain connects TRBV11-3 to TRBJ2-1; the D gene is possibly TRBD2 (5 bases). Per germline, CDR1 SGHNT and CDR2 YENEEA. CDR3 length: 12 amino acids. The V end lost 6 bases, the J end lost 8 bases, and 11 bases lay between the germline ends. The CDR3: CASSLSGYEQFF. Written as DNA, the CDR3 is TGTGCCAGCAGTCTATCGGGGTATGAGCAGTTCTTC.

V gene TRBV2 combines with J gene TRBJ1-5; the D is unclear. There are 15 residues in the CDR3. Germline V gene lookup returns CDR1 SNHLY and CDR2 FYNNEI. The V end was cut by 3 bases, the J end by 0 bases, with 9 bases between. The CDR3 region is CASSDGGNSNQPQHF. The CDR3 DNA reads as TGTGCCAGCAGTGATGGAGGGAATAGCAATCAGCCCCAGCATTTT.

The rearrangement links TRBV9 to TRBJ2-1, with D possibly TRBD2 on 5 matching bases. Trimming took 0 bases from V and 3 from J, leaving 10 bases between them. Germline CDR1 is SGDLS and CDR2 is YYNGEE. This CDR3 spans 15 amino acids. In DNA form, the CDR3 reads TGTGCCAGCAGCGTAGACCTAGCCGGCTACAATGAGCAGTTCTTC. This encodes CASSVDLAGYNEQFF. Filled out from reference TRBV9 and TRBJ2-1, the complete variable domain reads DSGVTQTPKHLITATGQRVTLRCSPRSGDLSVYWYQQSLDQGLQFLIQYYNGEERAKGNILERFSAQQFPDLHSELNLSSLELGDSALYFCASSVDLAGYNEQFFGPGTRLTVL.

This rearrangement joins TRBV19 to TRBJ2-7, with D possibly being TRBD2 (7 bases). Trimming removed 5 bases at V and 4 bases at J, with 18 bases between. Germline V gives CDR1 LNHDA, CDR2 SQIVND (reference sequence). This CDR3 spans 15 amino acids. CDR3 loop: CASSPRRGASYEQYF. The CDR3 DNA sequence: TGTGCCAGTAGTCCCCGCCGGGGGGCATCGTACGAGCAGTACTTC.

For the CDR3, the DNA is TGTGCCAGCAGTAGGATGGGAGGAGGGGAGACCCAGTACTTC. This encodes CASSRMGGGETQYF. J is TRBJ2-5 and V is TRBV27, with D perhaps TRBD2 (6 bases). This CDR3 has 14 residues. Germline lookup yields CDR1 MNHEY and CDR2 SMNVEV (reference sequence). Trimming removed 5 bases from V and 5 bases from J, with 15 bases in between.

The chain couples TRBV27 to TRBJ2-7; D is ambiguous. Germline V lookup: CDR1 MNHEY, CDR2 SMNVEV (reference sequence). Trimming took off 3 bases at V and 1 base at J, with 7 bases between the two ends. There are 13 residues in the CDR3. CDR3: CASSFGRSYEQYF. In DNA form, the CDR3 reads TGTGCCAGCAGTTTTGGCAGGTCCTACGAGCAGTACTTC.

The chain combines TRBV30 with TRBJ2-1; 12 bases fit TRBD2. The junction had 13 bases not matched to a gene; V was cut back by 8 bases and J by 8 bases. The CDR3 is 15 amino acids. The germline gives CDR1 GTSNPN, CDR2 SVGIG (reference sequence). In nucleotides, the CDR3 is TGTGCCCGAGATCAGCTAGCGGGAGGGCCCGATGAGCAGTTCTTC. Translating gives CARDQLAGGPDEQFF. The complete variable domain, with remaining parts taken from reference TRBV30 and TRBJ2-1, reads SQTIHQWPATLVQPVGSPLSLECTVEGTSNPNLYWYRQAAGRGLQLLFYSVGIGQISSEVPQNLSASRPQDRQFILSSKKLLLSDSGFYLCARDQLAGGPDEQFFGPGTRLTVL.

The chain carries TRBV19 and TRBJ2-2; 8 bases match TRBD1. J was trimmed by 6 bases and V by 3 bases; bases with no gene match: 6. This CDR3 contains 15 residues. The V gene's germline CDR1 is LNHDA and CDR2 SQIVND (reference sequence). The CDR3 nucleotides are TGTGCCAGTAGTATTCAGGGGGCGGTTGCCGGGGAGCTGTTTTTT. Amino acids: CASSIQGAVAGELFF.

The chain employs TRBV5-1 and TRBJ2-1; a possible D gene is TRBD2 (6 bases). Germline V gene lookup returns CDR1 SGHRS and CDR2 YFSETQ. V dropped 5 bases and J dropped 9 bases, with 15 bases sitting between them. This CDR3 comprises 13 residues. CDR3 protein: CASSFTGDSEQFF. In nucleotides, the CDR3 is TGCGCCAGCAGTTTCACGGGAGACTCTGAGCAGTTCTTC.

The chain couples TRBV3-1 (or the pseudogene TRBV3-2) to TRBJ1-3; D unclear. The CDR3 is 13 residues long. Looked up from germline, CDR1 is LGHDT and CDR2 is YNNKEL (reference sequence). V was cut by 1 base and J by 3 bases, with 4 bases left in between. CDR3 protein: CASSQGGGNTIYF. The CDR3 bases are TGTGCCAGCAGCCAAGGCGGTGGAAACACCATATATTTT.

J is TRBJ2-1 and V is TRBV5-6, with 8 bases matching TRBD1. The CDR3 runs to 16 residues. Germline V gives CDR1 SGHDT, CDR2 YYEEEE. Trimming took 2 bases from V and 2 from J; bases not matched to a gene: 6. Here the CDR3 DNA reads TGTGCCAGCAGCTTAGGGGCAGGGGGCACCTACAATGAGCAGTTCTTC. Encoded protein: CASSLGAGGTYNEQFF.

The chain employs TRBV28 and TRBJ2-7; TRBD1 is a possible D gene (6 bases). V lost 5 bases and J lost 4, with 12 bases in between. The V gene's germline CDR1 is MDHEN and CDR2 SYDVKM. The CDR3 totals 13 residues. The CDR3 nucleotides are TGTGCCAGCAGTCGGACAGCCTCATACGAGCAGTACTTC. Translated: CASSRTASYEQYF. Filled out from reference TRBV28 and TRBJ2-7, the complete variable domain reads DVKVTQSSRYLVKRTGEKVFLECVQDMDHENMFWYRQDPGLGLRLIYFSYDVKMKEKGDIPEGYSVSREKKERFSLILESASTNQTSMYLCASSRTASYEQYFGPGTRLTVT.

CDR3 in amino acids: CATSDLDSGYTF. The CDR3 DNA sequence: TGTGCCACCAGTGATTTGGACAGCGGCTACACCTTC. This chain joins TRBV24-1 and TRBJ1-2; D possibly corresponds to TRBD1 (5 bases). The germline gives CDR1 KGHDR, CDR2 SFDVKD. The CDR3 spans 12 residues. With 0 bases removed from V and 8 bases from J, the gap between germline ends came to 6 bases.

V gene TRBV3-1 (or the pseudogene TRBV3-2) combines with J gene TRBJ2-3; TRBD1 agrees at 7 bases. With 4 bases clipped from V and 4 bases from J, the junction kept 8 bases outside the gene matches. The germline gives CDR1 LGHDT, CDR2 YNNKEL (reference sequence). This CDR3 contains 15 residues. The CDR3 DNA reads TGTGCCAGCAGCCGACAGGGCCGAAAGGCAGATACGCAGTATTTT. Translating gives CASSRQGRKADTQYF.

This clone showed up just once. The chain uses TRBV4-1 and TRBJ1-5, with D possibly matching TRBD1 (5 bases). This CDR3 is 15 amino acids long. Germline assignment: CDR1 MGHRA and CDR2 YSYEKL. The germline V and J ends were trimmed by 8 bases and 4 bases, with 18 bases remaining between them. CDR3 DNA sequence: TGCGCCAGCGCCTTCGATTCAGGGCTGAATCAGCCCCAGCATTTT. Its protein product is CASAFDSGLNQPQHF.

The chain employs TRBV6-5 and TRBJ1-5; possible D gene TRBD1, 5 bases. CDR3 length equals 15 residues. Germline-derived CDR1 and CDR2 are MNHEY and SVGAGI. Trimming stripped 6 bases from V and 7 bases from J, with 19 bases between. In DNA form, the CDR3 reads TGTGCCAGCAGACCCGGACACTTTATGGACCAGCCCCAGCATTTT. It codes for CASRPGHFMDQPQHF.

CDR3 DNA: TGTGCCAGCAGTCTCCAGCAGGGGCATCAGCCCCAGCATTTT. It codes for CASSLQQGHQPQHF. V and J are TRBV2 and TRBJ1-5; D is possibly TRBD1 (6 bases). The V end lost 5 bases, the J end lost 5 bases, and 13 bases lay between the germline ends. In germline, CDR1 is SNHLY, CDR2 FYNNEI. The CDR3 runs 14 residues.

This chain links TRBV29-1 with TRBJ1-2, with TRBD1 identical over 9 bases. CDR1 and CDR2 (germline): SQVTM, ANQGSEA. The CDR3 consists of 13 residues. Unmatched junction bases numbered 6, after V lost 6 bases and J lost 4 bases. Here the CDR3 DNA reads TGCAGCGTCCAACAGGGGGCGAGCTATGGCTACACCTTC. It is translated as CSVQQGASYGYTF.